Each of the 32 T cell receptor beta chains below was sequenced from the same sample in a study of immune heterogeneity within non-small cell lung tumors. It was a multiplex PCR that amplified TCR beta CDR3, with 32 V and 13 J primers. Each CDR3 protein is one row after TCRdb ran MiXCR on the multiplex PCR reads. The table includes fewer than 15,000 distinct CDR3 sequences, around 27% detected once. As template, the study used bulk tumor genomic DNA at about 600 ng per sample. Doctors removed several biopsies from each primary tumor during surgery, keeping them far apart. The patients were newly diagnosed with non-small cell lung cancer, had not been treated, and had curative surgery. The sample was lung tumor tissue. The receptors here all came from a middle-aged man with non-small cell lung cancer.

In its sample, this clonotype was seen a few times. Given a much more abundant clone one base away, this may be a read error. V is TRBV29-1 and J is TRBJ1-4; the D gene is possibly TRBD1 (5 bases). Germline V gives CDR1 SQVTM, CDR2 ANQGSEA. The CDR3 contains 17 residues. CDR3 DNA: TGCAGCGTTGAAGATCCGGGCTTTTGGGGTAGGGGTGAAAAACCGTTTTTT. Its protein is CSVEDPGFWGRGEKPFF.

Many counts were recorded for this clonotype. The V gene is TRBV20-1, the J gene TRBJ2-7; 9 bases line up with TRBD2. Trimming cost V 3 bases and J 4 bases; bases outside gene matches: 4. Germline V gene data show CDR1 as DFQATT and CDR2 as SNEGSKA (reference sequence). The CDR3 runs 13 residues. The CDR3 protein is CSARREGLYEQYF. For the CDR3, the DNA is TGCAGTGCTAGGCGGGAGGGCCTATACGAGCAGTACTTC.

The V call is TRBV10-3, the J call TRBJ2-2, with 8 bases lining up with TRBD2. Trimming at V came to 6 bases and at J to 5 bases, leaving 8 bases not matched to a gene. The CDR3 totals 15 residues. The V gene's germline CDR1 is ENHRY and CDR2 SYGVKD. The CDR3 sequence: CAISQGLVNTGELFF. The CDR3 DNA is TGTGCCATCAGCCAGGGACTAGTGAATACCGGGGAGCTGTTTTTT.

This clonotype was detected ten times or more. The chain is built from TRBV29-1 and TRBJ2-7; 7 bases fit TRBD2. Looked up from germline, CDR1 is SQVTM and CDR2 is ANQGSEA. This CDR3 region has 14 residues. V shed 6 bases and J 8 bases; nucleotides not matched to a gene: 16. CDR3 amino acids: CSVAPSGAEKQQYF. The CDR3 DNA is TGCAGCGTCGCACCTAGCGGTGCGGAAAAGCAGCAGTACTTC.

This clonotype is termed medium-sized. The chain uses TRBV20-1 and TRBJ2-7; D gene unclear. The CDR3 is made up of 13 amino acids. The germline CDR1 and CDR2 sequences are DFQATT and SNEGSKA (reference sequence). V lost 0 bases to trimming and J lost 6 bases, with 12 bases between them. The CDR3 sequence is CSARERAPSEQYF. For the CDR3, the DNA is TGCAGTGCTAGAGAAAGGGCACCCTCCGAGCAGTACTTC.

This clonotype was counted at least ten times. V usage is TRBV30 and J usage is TRBJ2-7, with D perhaps being TRBD1 or TRBD2 (5 bases each). The germline V gene encodes CDR1 GTSNPN and CDR2 SVGIG (reference sequence). Trimming removed 2 bases from V and 2 bases from J, with 13 bases in between. This CDR3 region has 14 residues. CDR3 amino acids: CAWSRYGTTYEQYF. CDR3 in DNA: TGTGCCTGGAGTCGCTACGGGACCACCTACGAGCAGTACTTC.

The chain has TRBV27 and TRBJ1-2; a weak D match, TRBD1 (6 bases). CDR1 and CDR2 from the germline V gene are MNHEY and SMNVEV (reference sequence). V lost 10 bases, J lost 4 bases, and 22 bases lay in between. The CDR3 sequence is 15 residues long. CDR3 DNA sequence: TGTGCCACCAAGGGGGGCAGCGGACCCCTCTATGGCTACACCTTC. Protein product: CATKGGSGPLYGYTF.

About this clonotype: An end of the junction does not agree with germline; a read error may underlie this. In DNA form, the CDR3 reads TGCGCCAGCAGCCCGGGACTAGCGGGACAGGATATGCAGTATTTT. Its protein product is CASSPGLAGQDMQYF. The rearrangement joins TRBV5-1 to TRBJ2-3, with 13 positions matching TRBD2. This CDR3 comprises 15 residues. Germline V gives CDR1 SGHRS, CDR2 YFSETQ.

Notes on this clonotype: With a much larger clone just one base away, this may be a read error. J is TRBJ2-5 and V is TRBV20-1; a weak D match, TRBD1 (6 bases). Germline V gives CDR1 DFQATT, CDR2 SNEGSKA (reference sequence). The CDR3 is 12 amino acids. The CDR3 bases are TGCAGTGCTGTGGGGGCTCAAGAGACCCATTACTTC. This sequence encodes CSAVGAQETHYF.

The chain links TRBV18 to TRBJ1-2; no definite D call. Germline V CDR1 and CDR2: KGHSH, LQKENI. This CDR3 spans 13 amino acids. V gave up 0 bases and J gave up 9 bases, with 11 bases separating them. CDR3 nucleotides: TGTGCCAGCTCACCACCCGGTCGGGATAGCTACACCTTC. Its translation: CASSPPGRDSYTF.

This clonotype is medium-sized in the sample. The CDR3 reads CASSYHIPTGSLSYEQYF. The CDR3 region has the DNA TGTGCCAGCAGTTACCATATCCCGACAGGGTCGTTGTCCTACGAGCAGTACTTC. The V call is TRBV6-5, the J call TRBJ2-7; 7 positions match TRBD1. With V trimmed by 2 bases and J by 1 base, 14 bases remained unmatched. This CDR3 spans 18 amino acids. CDR1 is MNHEY, CDR2 SVGAGI, per germline.

This chain joins TRBV5-8 and TRBJ1-5; D not certain. Germline CDR1 reads SGHTS; CDR2 reads YDEGEE. The CDR3 runs to 13 residues. Trimming took off 3 bases at V and 0 bases at J, with 4 bases between the two ends. The DNA of the CDR3 is TGTGCCAGCAGCTCTTATAGCAATCAGCCCCAGCATTTT. Protein sequence: CASSSYSNQPQHF. Looking up the rest from reference TRBV5-8 and TRBJ1-5 gives the full variable domain: EAGVTQSPTHLIKTRGQQATLRCSPISGHTSVYWYQQALGLGLQFLLWYDEGEERNRGNFPPRFSGRQFPNYSSELNVNALELEDSALYLCASSSYSNQPQHFGDGTRLSIL.

In the case of this clonotype: A much larger clonotype is one base distant, so this may be a read error. No conserved phenylalanine or tryptophan ends this CDR3, so it is likely a read error. The V call is TRBV11-2, the J call TRBJ2-4; D is perhaps TRBD1 (6 bases). The CDR3 contains 16 residues. V was trimmed by 5 bases and J by 11 bases, leaving 25 bases between them. Germline lookup yields CDR1 SGHAT and CDR2 FQNNGV. The CDR3 spells CASSQRDRSPPGVQYI. CDR3 DNA sequence: TGTGCCAGCAGCCAGAGGGACCGGAGTCCCCCAGGGGTTCAGTACATC.

This clonotype was counted at least ten times. The chain has TRBV20-1 and TRBJ1-1; no clear D. Trimming left V 0 bases short and J 11 bases short, with 10 bases between. The CDR3 contains 11 residues. Germline V gene sequence: CDR1 DFQATT, CDR2 SNEGSKA (reference sequence). As DNA, the CDR3 is TGCAGTGCTAGAGATCTAGCGGGGGCTTTCTTT. Translation: CSARDLAGAFF.

This clonotype came up many times. This sequence joins TRBV11-2 and TRBJ1-1; D is perhaps TRBD1 (5 bases). Germline CDR1 reads SGHAT; CDR2 reads FQNNGV. The CDR3 covers 13 residues. Trimming stripped 3 bases from V and 7 bases from J, with 12 bases between. This chain's CDR3 is CASSFERGSEAFF. The CDR3 DNA follows: TGTGCCAGCAGCTTTGAAAGGGGAAGTGAAGCTTTCTTT.

On this clonotype itself: A read error may account for a junction end that differs from germline. The chain carries TRBV27 and TRBJ1-2, with TRBD1 matching over 8 bases. The CDR3 consists of 14 residues. CDR1 and CDR2 (germline): MNHEY, SMNVEV (reference sequence). The CDR3 loop is CASSPDRGGYDYTF. DNA of the CDR3: TGTGCCAGCAGTCCCGACAGGGGAGGCTATGACTACACCTTC.

This clonotype was detected a few times. V gene TRBV3-1 combines with J gene TRBJ1-2; a weak D match, TRBD1 (6 bases). The CDR3 extends over 14 amino acids. Germline V gene sequence: CDR1 LGHDT, CDR2 YNNKEL (reference sequence). V was cut by 0 bases and J by 7 bases, with 12 bases left in between. DNA of the CDR3: TGTGCCAGCAGCCAAGAGGGGGGCCACTGTGGCTACACCTTC. The encoded protein is CASSQEGGHCGYTF. Combining the CDR3 with reference TRBV3-1 and TRBJ1-2 gives the whole variable domain DTAVSQTPKYLVTQMGNDKSIKCEQNLGHDTMYWYKQDSKKFLKIMFSYNNKELIINETVPNRFSPKSPDKAHLNLHINSLELGDSAVYFCASSQEGGHCGYTFGSGTRLTVV.

The chain carries TRBV7-6 and TRBJ2-4; D is ambiguous. Deletions cut 5 bases from V and 6 bases from J, with 11 bases between. CDR1 and CDR2 from the germline V gene are SGHVS and FNYEAQ. The CDR3 is 13 amino acids. DNA of the CDR3: TGTGCCAGCAGCCCAAATATAGGAAACATTCAGTACTTC. The encoded protein is CASSPNIGNIQYF.

This clonotype has more than one count but fewer than ten. This chain uses TRBV5-1 with TRBJ2-1; D is unresolved. The V gene lost 7 bases and the J gene lost 2 bases, with 16 bases spanning the gap. Germline V gives CDR1 SGHRS, CDR2 YFSETQ. This CDR3 has 15 residues. The CDR3 is CASRPESGTYNEQFF. CDR3 sequence (DNA): TGCGCCAGCCGTCCCGAGAGTGGGACCTACAATGAGCAGTTCTTC.

In its sample, this clonotype was seen many times. J is TRBJ1-5 and V is TRBV15; D not certain. The CDR3 consists of 17 residues. CDR1 and CDR2 (germline): LNHNV, YYDKDF (reference sequence). V was cut by 2 bases and J by 4 bases, with 18 bases left in between. In DNA form, the CDR3 reads TGTGCCACCAGCAGATATAGGAGGCGACGGGAGAATCAGCCCCAGCATTTT. Encoded protein: CATSRYRRRRENQPQHF. Full variable domain (remainder filled in from reference TRBV15 and TRBJ1-5): DAMVIQNPRYQVTQFGKPVTLSCSQTLNHNVMYWYQQKSSQAPKLLFHYYDKDFNNEADTPDNFQSRRPNTSFCFLDIRSPGLGDTAMYLCATSRYRRRRENQPQHFGDGTRLSIL.

Comment on this clonotype: Possible read error: a much larger clone is one base away. The chain recombines TRBV2 with TRBJ2-1; D not resolved. This CDR3 has 14 residues. Germline CDR1 reads SNHLY; CDR2 reads FYNNEI. The CDR3: CVSSEIVRSDEQFF. The CDR3 nucleotides read TGTGTCAGCAGTGAAATCGTCAGGAGCGATGAGCAGTTCTTC.

This clonotype is deemed medium-sized (0.01 to 0.1%). This chain connects TRBV12-3 or TRBV12-4 to TRBJ2-7; TRBD2 matches 8 bases. This CDR3 spans 19 amino acids. The ends lost 4 bases at V and 5 bases at J; junction bases unmatched: 22. The CDR3 reads CASSSLGRGLLAVGDEQYF. CDR3 in DNA: TGTGCCAGCAGTTCCCTAGGGAGAGGGCTACTAGCGGTGGGGGACGAGCAGTACTTC.

This clonotype occurred a few times. The chain is built from TRBV11-2 and TRBJ2-3; 12 bases are a match to TRBD2. V lost 3 bases to trimming and J lost 6 bases; unmatched junction nucleotides: 1. This CDR3 comprises 14 residues. Germline V CDR1 and CDR2: SGHAT, FQNNGV. Written as DNA, the CDR3 is TGTGCCAGCAGCTTCCTAGCGGGAGGGGATACGCAGTATTTT. It yields the protein CASSFLAGGDTQYF.

The genes are TRBV4-3 and TRBJ2-7; the match to TRBD2 covers 7 bases. V lost 2 bases, J lost 2 bases, and 6 bases stayed unmatched. The CDR3 runs to 15 residues. The V gene's germline CDR1 is LGHNA and CDR2 YSLEER. CDR3 sequence: CASSQQAGEPYEQYF. CDR3 in DNA: TGCGCCAGCAGCCAACAGGCGGGGGAGCCCTACGAGCAGTACTTC.

By frequency in the sample, this clonotype is medium-sized. V and J are TRBV5-8 and TRBJ1-5; D may be TRBD1 (6 bases). The germline V and J ends were trimmed by 0 bases and 5 bases, with 12 bases remaining between them. This CDR3 has 15 residues. Germline V gene data show CDR1 as SGHTS and CDR2 as YDEGEE. The CDR3 bases are TGTGCCAGCAGCTTGGAGGGGGGGGGCTATCAGCCCCAGCATTTT. Translation: CASSLEGGGYQPQHF.

The chain recombines TRBV7-9 with TRBJ1-5; a possible D gene is TRBD1 (5 bases). Trimming removed 2 bases at V and 7 bases at J, with 15 bases between. Germline CDR1 and CDR2: SEHNR and FQNEAQ (reference sequence). This CDR3 is built from 15 residues. The CDR3 nucleotides read TGTGCCAGCAGCTTATCGGGTACGAGGGGACAGCCCCAGCATTTT. Translation gives CASSLSGTRGQPQHF.

This chain connects TRBV4-1 to TRBJ1-1; D is undetermined. Trimming cost V 2 bases and J 4 bases, with 8 bases left between them. The CDR3 covers 13 residues. Germline CDR1 MGHRA, CDR2 YSYEKL. CDR3 coding DNA: TGCGCCAGCAGCCAAACTTGGGGCACTGAAGCTTTCTTT. Its protein is CASSQTWGTEAFF.

This clonotype was detected once. This sequence may be a read error, since a much larger clone differs from it by one base. Since no conserved phenylalanine or tryptophan closes the CDR3, a read error is the likely cause. The chain uses TRBV7-9 and TRBJ1-2; TRBD1 might be the D (5 bases). V was shortened by 5 bases and J by 5 bases, with 9 bases between the two germline ends. The CDR3 has 12 residues. Germline loops: CDR1 SEHNR, CDR2 FQNEAQ (reference sequence). The CDR3 DNA follows: TGTGCCAGCAGCCCGACAGAATATGGCTACACCCTC. Encoded protein: CASSPTEYGYTL.

The J gene is TRBJ2-7, the V gene TRBV6-2 or TRBV6-3; the match to TRBD1 covers 8 bases. Germline CDR1 MNHEY, CDR2 SVGEGT. Trimming at V came to 8 bases and at J to 10 bases, leaving 13 bases not matched to a gene. The CDR3 contains 13 residues. This CDR3 reads CASCQGALPDQYF. The CDR3 nucleotides read TGTGCCAGCTGCCAGGGGGCCCTCCCCGACCAGTACTTC.

This clonotype was counted a few times. The chain joins TRBV2 to TRBJ2-3, with TRBD1 identical over 8 bases. Germline V gene lookup returns CDR1 SNHLY and CDR2 FYNNEI. V shed 4 bases, J shed 2 bases, and the junction held 5 bases outside the gene matches. The CDR3 totals 15 residues. CDR3 residues: CASSAGTGLTDTQYF. The DNA for the CDR3 is TGTGCCAGCAGTGCCGGGACAGGACTCACAGATACGCAGTATTTT.

This clonotype is labeled as medium-sized. The chain carries TRBV5-1 and TRBJ1-2; the D is unclear. CDR3 size: 12 residues. V lost 3 bases to trimming and J lost 14 bases, with 17 bases between them. The germline V gene has CDR1 SGHRS and CDR2 YFSETQ. CDR3 sequence reads: CASSSERRAFTF. The CDR3 coding sequence is TGCGCCAGCAGCTCAGAAAGGAGGGCTTTTACCTTC.

This clonotype was found many times. The gene calls are TRBV20-1 and TRBJ2-1; a possible D gene is TRBD2 (6 bases). Germline CDR1 and CDR2: DFQATT and SNEGSKA (reference sequence). This CDR3 contains 13 residues. The germline V and J ends were trimmed by 3 bases and 7 bases, with 13 bases remaining between them. Here the CDR3 reads CSASGSLGNEQFF. In DNA, the CDR3 is TGCAGTGCTAGCGGGAGTTTAGGGAATGAGCAGTTCTTC.